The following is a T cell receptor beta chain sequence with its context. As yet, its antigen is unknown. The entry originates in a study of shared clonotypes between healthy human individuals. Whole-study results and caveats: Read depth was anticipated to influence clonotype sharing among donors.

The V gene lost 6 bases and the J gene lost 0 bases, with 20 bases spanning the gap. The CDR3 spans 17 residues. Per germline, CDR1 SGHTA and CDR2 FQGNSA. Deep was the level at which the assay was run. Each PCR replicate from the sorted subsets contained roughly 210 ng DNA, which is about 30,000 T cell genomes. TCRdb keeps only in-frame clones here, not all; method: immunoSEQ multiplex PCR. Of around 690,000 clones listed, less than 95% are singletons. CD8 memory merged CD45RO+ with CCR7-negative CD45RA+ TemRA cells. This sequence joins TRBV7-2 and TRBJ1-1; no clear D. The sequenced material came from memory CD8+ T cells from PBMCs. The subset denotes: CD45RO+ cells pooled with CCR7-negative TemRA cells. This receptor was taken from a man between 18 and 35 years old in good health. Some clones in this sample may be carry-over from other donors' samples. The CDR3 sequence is CASRGPLHTTMNTEAFF. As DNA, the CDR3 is TGTGCCAGCAGAGGCCCCCTCCATACCACCATGAACACTGAAGCTTTCTTT.